This T cell receptor beta chain came from a study of response to subunit inactivated influenza vaccine. Study observations and caveats: Authors proposed each seasonal influenza vaccination draws in few new T cells.

Per germline, CDR1 LGHNA and CDR2 YNFKEQ. This CDR3 contains 14 residues. Concerning this clonotype itself: Antigen specificity is unknown. Relative to the germline gene, one junction end is altered; a read error may explain this.

MiXCR, run by TCRdb on the RT-PCR reads, gives a single entry per CDR3 protein. The sample consists of a few hundred thousand distinct CDR3 sequences, just over 20% of them appearing once. The V call is TRBV4-2, the J call TRBJ2-5; D not certain. The sequence came from a man in his fifties or sixties who received an inactivated influenza vaccine. The sample was PBMCs from blood, taken about 20 months after vaccination. The CDR3 DNA sequence: TGTGCCAGCAGCCAACCCCCAATCCAAGAGATCCAGTACTTC. Protein: CASSQPPIQEIQYF.